One and the same sample provided the 9 T cell receptor beta chains below, sequenced in a study of blood T cell repertoires in COVID-19. TCRdb keeps only in-frame clones here, not all; method: immunoSEQ multiplex PCR. Of approximately 500,000 clones listed, 75% to 90% were seen once; the top ten hold around 0.92%. Sequencing input: peripheral blood. These receptors all come from a man aged 18 to 29 with COVID-19, enrolled during active disease.

This chain joins TRBV24-1 and TRBJ2-5; TRBD1 aligns across 9 bases. The junction had 6 bases not matched to a gene; V was cut back by 5 bases and J by 3 bases. The CDR3 is 15 amino acids. CDR1 and CDR2 (germline): KGHDR, SFDVKD. The CDR3 sequence is CATSGVTGGKETQYF. The CDR3 DNA reads TGTGCCACCAGTGGCGTGACAGGGGGGAAAGAGACCCAGTACTTC.

The gene calls are TRBV7-6 and TRBJ2-1; 7 bases align to TRBD2. Trimming removed 4 bases from V and 7 bases from J; junction bases left unmatched: 4. Germline CDR1 reads SGHVS; CDR2 reads FNYEAQ. This CDR3 is 13 amino acids long. The CDR3 coding sequence is TGTGCCAGCAGCTCAATCGGGGGGAATGAGCAGTTCTTC. It specifies CASSSIGGNEQFF. Full variable domain (missing parts from reference TRBV7-6 and TRBJ2-1): GAGVSQSPRYKVTKRGQDVALRCDPISGHVSLYWYRQALGQGPEFLTYFNYEAQQDKSGLPNDRFSAERPEGSISTLTIQRTEQRDSAMYRCASSSIGGNEQFFGPGTRLTVL.

The J gene is TRBJ1-1, the V gene TRBV11-2, with D unresolved. Trimming pared 5 bases from V and 1 base from J, leaving 11 bases between. Germline V gene lookup returns CDR1 SGHAT and CDR2 FQNNGV. CDR3 length: 14 amino acids. CDR3 in DNA: TGTGCCAGCAGCCCTACCTTTACGAACACTGAAGCTTTCTTT. It specifies CASSPTFTNTEAFF.

This clone has only a few counts. This sequence joins TRBV4-2 and TRBJ1-4; tentative D call: TRBD1 (5 bases). V was pared by 0 bases and J by 8 bases, with 16 bases between. Looked up from germline, CDR1 is LGHNA and CDR2 is YNFKEQ. The CDR3 extends over 16 amino acids. The CDR3 DNA sequence: TGTGCCAGCAGCCAAGAAGTGTCCGGGAGGGGAGAAAAACTGTTTTTT. It yields the protein CASSQEVSGRGEKLFF.

The genes are TRBV27 and TRBJ2-2; 9 bases are shared with TRBD2. This CDR3 has 17 residues. Germline CDR1 reads MNHEY; CDR2 reads SMNVEV (reference sequence). With V trimmed by 6 bases and J by 0 bases, 8 bases remained unmatched. CDR3 in DNA: TGTGCCAGCAGGACCGTAGCGGGGGCTACGAACACCGGGGAGCTGTTTTTT. Translated, it gives CASRTVAGATNTGELFF.

The chain couples TRBV18 to TRBJ1-2; 9 bases are a match to TRBD1. CDR3 length: 15 residues. Per the germline V gene, CDR1 is KGHSH and CDR2 is LQKENI. After removal of 2 bases from V and 1 base from J, the junction contained 2 bases not matched to a gene. As DNA, the CDR3 is TGTGCCAGCTCACCAGAGGGACAGGGTAACTATGGCTACACCTTC. Encoded protein: CASSPEGQGNYGYTF.

The V and J genes are TRBV6-5 and TRBJ1-1; the match to TRBD1 covers 7 bases. The CDR3 runs 14 residues. Germline V gene lookup returns CDR1 MNHEY and CDR2 SVGAGI. Losses at the gene ends were 8 bases for V and 2 bases for J; bases not matched to a gene: 8. CDR3 sequence reads: CASRERTGNTEAFF. The CDR3 region has the DNA TGTGCCAGCCGGGAGCGGACAGGAAACACTGAAGCTTTCTTT.

This chain connects TRBV5-6 to TRBJ2-1; 8 positions match TRBD1. There are 15 residues in the CDR3. With V trimmed by 3 bases and J by 1 base, 3 bases remained unmatched. Germline V gives CDR1 SGHDT, CDR2 YYEEEE. The CDR3 loop is CASSYRGRSYNEQFF. CDR3 sequence (DNA): TGTGCCAGCAGCTACAGGGGGAGATCCTACAATGAGCAGTTCTTC.

V is TRBV4-2 and J is TRBJ2-1; 11 nucleotides agree with TRBD2. The length of the CDR3 is 16 residues. V gave up 4 bases and J gave up 5 bases; unmatched junction bases: 7. The germline V gene has CDR1 LGHNA and CDR2 YNFKEQ. CDR3 region: CASSRKGLAANNEQFF. The DNA of the CDR3 is TGTGCCAGCAGCCGAAAGGGACTAGCGGCCAACAATGAGCAGTTCTTC.